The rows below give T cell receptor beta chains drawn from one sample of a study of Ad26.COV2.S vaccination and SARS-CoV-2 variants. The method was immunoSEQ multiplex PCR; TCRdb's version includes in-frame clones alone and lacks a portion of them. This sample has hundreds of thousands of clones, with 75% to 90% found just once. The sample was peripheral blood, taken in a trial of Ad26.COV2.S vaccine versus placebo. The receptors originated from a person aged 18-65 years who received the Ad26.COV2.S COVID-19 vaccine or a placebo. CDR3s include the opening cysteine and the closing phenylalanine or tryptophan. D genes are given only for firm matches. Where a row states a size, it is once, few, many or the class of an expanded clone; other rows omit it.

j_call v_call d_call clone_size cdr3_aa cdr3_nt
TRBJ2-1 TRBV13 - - CASSLGRGEVNEQFF TGTGCCAGCAGCTTGGGGAGGGGGGAAGTTAATGAGCAGTTCTTC
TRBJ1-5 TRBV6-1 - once CASSDRANQPQHF TGTGCCAGCAGTGACAGGGCCAATCAGCCCCAGCATTTT
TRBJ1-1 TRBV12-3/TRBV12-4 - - CASRSVGRTEAFF TGTGCCAGCAGATCAGTCGGGCGGACTGAAGCTTTCTTT
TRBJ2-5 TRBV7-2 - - CASSLRGGSGETQYF TGTGCCAGCAGCTTGAGGGGGGGCAGTGGGGAGACCCAGTACTTC
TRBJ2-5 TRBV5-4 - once CASSLDHRRETQYF TGTGCCAGCAGCTTGGACCATAGACGTGAGACCCAGTACTTC
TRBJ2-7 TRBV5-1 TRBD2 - CASSLRSSGRAAAEQYF TGCGCCAGCAGCTTGCGGTCTAGCGGGAGGGCCGCCGCCGAGCAGTACTTC
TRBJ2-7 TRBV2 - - CASSGGHTQRIYEQYF TGTGCCAGCAGTGGAGGACACACTCAGAGGATCTACGAGCAGTACTTC
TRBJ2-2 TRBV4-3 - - CASSQDRLVRAGELFF TGCGCCAGCAGCCAAGATCGCCTCGTCAGGGCCGGGGAGCTGTTTTTT
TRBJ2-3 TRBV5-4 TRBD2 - CASSGGLARLNTQYF TGTGCCAGCAGCGGCGGACTAGCGCGGCTTAATACGCAGTATTTT
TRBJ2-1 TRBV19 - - CASSTTGSSYNEQFF TGTGCCAGTAGTACCACAGGGAGCTCCTACAATGAGCAGTTCTTC
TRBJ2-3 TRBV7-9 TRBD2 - CASSLEAGPSTDTQYF TGTGCCAGCAGCTTAGAAGCGGGACCTTCCACAGATACGCAGTATTTT
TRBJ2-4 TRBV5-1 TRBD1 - CASSLGVGTEINIQYF TGCGCCAGCAGCCTGGGGGTAGGGACAGAGATAAACATTCAGTACTTC
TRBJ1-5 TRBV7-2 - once CASSPWVGEDQPQHF TGTGCCAGCAGCCCTTGGGTAGGGGAGGATCAGCCCCAGCATTTT
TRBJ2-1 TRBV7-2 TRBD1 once CASSYRDRRNEQFF TGTGCCAGCAGCTACCGGGACAGGCGCAATGAGCAGTTCTTC
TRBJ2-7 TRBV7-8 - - CASSFGSSYEQYF TGTGCCAGCAGCTTTGGGAGCTCCTACGAGCAGTACTTC
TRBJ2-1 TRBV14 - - CASSQRAEFIYNEQFF TGTGCCAGCAGCCAACGAGCGGAGTTTATCTACAATGAGCAGTTCTTC
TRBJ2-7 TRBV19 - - CASSPVHGSNEQYF TGTGCCAGTAGTCCGGTTCATGGTTCCAACGAGCAGTACTTC
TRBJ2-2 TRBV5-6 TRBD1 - CASSQDRGATGELFF TGTGCCAGCAGCCAGGACAGGGGAGCCACCGGGGAGCTGTTTTTT
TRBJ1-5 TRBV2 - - CASSEREGQNQPQHF TGTGCCAGCAGTGAAAGGGAAGGGCAAAATCAGCCCCAGCATTTT
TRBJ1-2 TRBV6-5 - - CASSYSRGPNYGYTF TGTGCCAGCAGTTACTCTCGGGGGCCTAACTATGGCTACACCTTC